What follows are 3 T cell receptor beta chains derived from one specimen sequenced in a study of T cell repertoires in cytomegalovirus infection. TCRdb redid the calling of the reads with MiXCR, one entry per CDR3 protein. The repertoire includes around 190,000 distinct CDR3 sequences, about an eighth of them detected once, and over 20% sits in the top ten. The sample was PBMCs. These receptors originate from a human donor in good health (CMV status not recorded). Some clones in this sample may be carry-over from other donors' samples.

This clonotype was picked up many times. The rearrangement joins TRBV7-2 to TRBJ1-2; D possibly corresponds to TRBD1 (5 bases). Trimming stripped 5 bases from V and 8 bases from J, with 18 bases between. The V gene's germline CDR1 is SGHTA and CDR2 FQGNSA. The CDR3 sequence is 14 residues long. The CDR3 nucleotides are TGTGCCAGCAGCGCTAGCCCACAGGATGGGGGCTACACCTTC. The encoded protein is CASSASPQDGGYTF.

The genes are TRBV12-5 and TRBJ1-6; unclear D gene. This CDR3 contains 15 residues. From germline, CDR1 is LGHNT and CDR2 FRNRAP. V was cut by 1 base and J by 6 bases, with 10 bases left in between. Written as DNA, the CDR3 is TGTGCTAGTGGTTTGGAATTGGATCCTAATTCACCCCTCCACTTT. Its translation is CASGLELDPNSPLHF.

The sample holds a few counts of this clonotype. The chain links TRBV6-5 to TRBJ2-7; 8 bases are shared with TRBD2. Germline assignment: CDR1 MNHEY and CDR2 SVGAGI. CDR3 length: 14 amino acids. The V gene end was trimmed by 7 bases and the J gene end by 5 bases; junction bases not matched to a gene: 10. The chain's CDR3 is CASKSGGSVNEQYF. CDR3 in DNA: TGTGCCAGCAAATCGGGGGGGAGTGTGAACGAGCAGTACTTC.